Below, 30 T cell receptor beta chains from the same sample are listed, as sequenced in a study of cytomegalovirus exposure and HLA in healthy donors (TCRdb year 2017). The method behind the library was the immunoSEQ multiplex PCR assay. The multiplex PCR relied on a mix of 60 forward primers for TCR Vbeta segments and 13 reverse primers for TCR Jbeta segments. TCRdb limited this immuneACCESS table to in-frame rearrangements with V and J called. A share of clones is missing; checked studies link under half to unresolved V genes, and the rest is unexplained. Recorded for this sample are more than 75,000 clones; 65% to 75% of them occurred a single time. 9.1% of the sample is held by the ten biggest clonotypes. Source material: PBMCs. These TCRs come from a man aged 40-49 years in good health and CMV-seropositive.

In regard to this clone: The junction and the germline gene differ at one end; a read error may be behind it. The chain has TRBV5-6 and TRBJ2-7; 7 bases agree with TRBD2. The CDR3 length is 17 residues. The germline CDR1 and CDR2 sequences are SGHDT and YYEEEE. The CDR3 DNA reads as TGTGCCAGCAGCGATGAAAAGAGCCCGGGACTAAACTACGAGCAGCACTTC. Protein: CASSDEKSPGLNYEQHF.

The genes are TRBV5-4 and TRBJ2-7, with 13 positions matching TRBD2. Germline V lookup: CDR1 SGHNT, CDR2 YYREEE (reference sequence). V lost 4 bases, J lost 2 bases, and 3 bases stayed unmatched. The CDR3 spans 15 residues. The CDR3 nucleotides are TGTGCCAGCAGCGTAGGGACTAGCGGGACCTACGAGCAGTACTTC. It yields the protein CASSVGTSGTYEQYF.

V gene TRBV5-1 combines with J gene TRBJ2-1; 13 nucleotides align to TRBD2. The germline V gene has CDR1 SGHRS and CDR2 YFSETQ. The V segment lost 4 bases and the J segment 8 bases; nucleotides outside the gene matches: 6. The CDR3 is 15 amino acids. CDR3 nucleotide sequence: TGCGCCAGCAGCCTAGGACTAGCGGGAGTCGATGAGCAGTTCTTC. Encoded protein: CASSLGLAGVDEQFF.

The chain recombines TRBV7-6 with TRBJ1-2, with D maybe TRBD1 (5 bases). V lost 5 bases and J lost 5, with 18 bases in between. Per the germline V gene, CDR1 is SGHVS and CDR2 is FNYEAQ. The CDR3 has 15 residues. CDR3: CASSPHPGKGYGYTF. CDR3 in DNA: TGTGCCAGCAGCCCCCATCCAGGGAAAGGGTATGGCTACACCTTC.

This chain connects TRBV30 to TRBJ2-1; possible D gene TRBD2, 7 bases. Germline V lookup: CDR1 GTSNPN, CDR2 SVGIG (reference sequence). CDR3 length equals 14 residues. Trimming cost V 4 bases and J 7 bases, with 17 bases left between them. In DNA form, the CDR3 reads TGTGCCTGGAACCGCGGGGGCCTTAGTAATGAGCAGTTCTTC. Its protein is CAWNRGGLSNEQFF.

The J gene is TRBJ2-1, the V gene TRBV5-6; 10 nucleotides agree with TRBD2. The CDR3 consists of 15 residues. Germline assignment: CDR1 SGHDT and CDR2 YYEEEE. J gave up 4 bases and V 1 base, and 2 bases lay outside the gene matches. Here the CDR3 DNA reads TGTGCCAGCAGCTTGAGGACTAGCGGATACAATGAGCAGTTCTTC. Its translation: CASSLRTSGYNEQFF. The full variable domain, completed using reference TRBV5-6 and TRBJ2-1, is DAGVTQSPTHLIKTRGQQVTLRCSPKSGHDTVSWYQQALGQGPQFIFQYYEEEERQRGNFPDRFSGHQFPNYSSELNVNALLLGDSALYLCASSLRTSGYNEQFFGPGTRLTVL.

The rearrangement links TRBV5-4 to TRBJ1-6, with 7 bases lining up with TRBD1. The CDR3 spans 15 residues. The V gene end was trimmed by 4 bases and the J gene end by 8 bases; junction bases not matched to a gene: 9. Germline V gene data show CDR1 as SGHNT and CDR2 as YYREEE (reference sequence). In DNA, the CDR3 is TGTGCCAGCAGCCTCGCATTCCAGGGGGATTCACCCCTCCACTTT. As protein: CASSLAFQGDSPLHF.

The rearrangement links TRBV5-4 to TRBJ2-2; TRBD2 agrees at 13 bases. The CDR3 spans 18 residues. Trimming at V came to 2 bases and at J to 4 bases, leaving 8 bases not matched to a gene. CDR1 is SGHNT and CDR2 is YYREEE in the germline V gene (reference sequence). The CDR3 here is CASSFGTSGARGTGELFF. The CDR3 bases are TGTGCCAGCAGCTTCGGGACTAGCGGGGCACGGGGCACCGGGGAGCTGTTTTTT.

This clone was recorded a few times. Here the CDR3 reads CASSLDVGPSGNTIYF. CDR3 nucleotide sequence: TGTGCCAGCAGCTTAGATGTTGGGCCCTCTGGAAACACCATATATTTT. This chain joins TRBV7-2 and TRBJ1-3; D gene unclear. This CDR3 has 16 residues. Germline loops: CDR1 SGHTA, CDR2 FQGNSA. Trimming stripped 1 base from V and 0 bases from J, with 10 bases between.

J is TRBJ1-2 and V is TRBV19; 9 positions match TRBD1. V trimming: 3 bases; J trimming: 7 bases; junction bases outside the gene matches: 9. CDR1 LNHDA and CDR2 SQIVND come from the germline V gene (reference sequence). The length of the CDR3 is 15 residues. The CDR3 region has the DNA TGTGCCAGTAGTATGGGGACAGGGTTTAATTCTGGCTACACCTTC. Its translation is CASSMGTGFNSGYTF.

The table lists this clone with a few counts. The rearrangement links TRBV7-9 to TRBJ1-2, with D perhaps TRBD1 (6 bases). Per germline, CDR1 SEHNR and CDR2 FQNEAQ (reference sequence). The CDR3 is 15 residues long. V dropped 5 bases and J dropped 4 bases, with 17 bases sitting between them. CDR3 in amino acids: CASSQAGTSGYGYTF. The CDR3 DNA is TGTGCCAGCAGCCAAGCCGGGACATCAGGCTATGGCTACACCTTC.

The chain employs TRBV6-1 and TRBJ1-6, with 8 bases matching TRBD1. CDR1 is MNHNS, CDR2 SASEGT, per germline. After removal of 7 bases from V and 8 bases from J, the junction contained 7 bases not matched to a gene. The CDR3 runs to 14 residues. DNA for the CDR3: TGTGCCAGCATCCAGGGGGCAATAGATTCACCCCTCCACTTT. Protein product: CASIQGAIDSPLHF.

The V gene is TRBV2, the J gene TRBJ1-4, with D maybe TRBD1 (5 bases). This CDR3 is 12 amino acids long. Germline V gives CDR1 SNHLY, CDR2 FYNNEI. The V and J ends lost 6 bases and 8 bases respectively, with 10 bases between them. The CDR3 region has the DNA TGTGCCAGCAGGACGGGGGGGGAAAAACTGTTTTTT. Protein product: CASRTGGEKLFF.

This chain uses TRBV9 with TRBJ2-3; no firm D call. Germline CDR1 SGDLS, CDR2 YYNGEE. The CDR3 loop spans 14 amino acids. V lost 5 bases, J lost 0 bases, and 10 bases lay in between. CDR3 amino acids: CASSPLTSTDTQYF. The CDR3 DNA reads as TGTGCCAGCAGTCCACTGACAAGCACAGATACGCAGTATTTT.

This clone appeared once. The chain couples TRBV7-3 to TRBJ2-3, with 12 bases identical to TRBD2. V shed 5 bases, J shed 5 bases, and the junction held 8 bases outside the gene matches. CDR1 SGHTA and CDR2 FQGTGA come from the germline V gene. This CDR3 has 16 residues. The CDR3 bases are TGTGCCAGCAGCGCTCTAGCGGGAGGGCCGGGAGATACGCAGTATTTT. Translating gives CASSALAGGPGDTQYF.

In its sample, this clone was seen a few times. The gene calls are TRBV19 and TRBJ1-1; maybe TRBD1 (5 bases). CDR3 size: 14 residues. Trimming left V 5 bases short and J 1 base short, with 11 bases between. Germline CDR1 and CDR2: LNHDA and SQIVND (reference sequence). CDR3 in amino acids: CASSQTGRNTEAFF. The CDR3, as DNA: TGTGCCAGTAGTCAAACAGGACGGAACACTGAAGCTTTCTTT. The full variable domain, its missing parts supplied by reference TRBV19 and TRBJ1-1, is DGGITQSPKYLFRKEGQNVTLSCEQNLNHDAMYWYRQDPGQGLRLIYYSQIVNDFQKGDIAEGYSVSREKKESFPLTVTSAQKNPTAFYLCASSQTGRNTEAFFGQGTRLTVV.

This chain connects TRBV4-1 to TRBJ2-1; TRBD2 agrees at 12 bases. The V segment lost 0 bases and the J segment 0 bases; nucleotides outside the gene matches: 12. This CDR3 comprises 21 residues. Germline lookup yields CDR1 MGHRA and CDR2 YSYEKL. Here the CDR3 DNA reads TGCGCCAGCAGCCAAGATCCCCTAGCGGGAGGGGGTTTGAGCTCCTACAATGAGCAGTTCTTC. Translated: CASSQDPLAGGGLSSYNEQFF.

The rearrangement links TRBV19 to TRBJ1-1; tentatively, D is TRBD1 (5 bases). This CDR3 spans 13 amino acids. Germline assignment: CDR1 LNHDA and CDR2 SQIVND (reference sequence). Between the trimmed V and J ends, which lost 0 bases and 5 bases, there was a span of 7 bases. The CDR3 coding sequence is TGTGCCAGTAGTATAGAGGAGGGGACTGAAGCTTTCTTT. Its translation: CASSIEEGTEAFF.

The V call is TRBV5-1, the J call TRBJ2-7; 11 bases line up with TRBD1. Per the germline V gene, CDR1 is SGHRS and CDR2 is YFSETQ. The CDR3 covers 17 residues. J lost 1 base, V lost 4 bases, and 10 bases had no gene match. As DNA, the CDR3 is TGCGCCAGCAGCCCGGGCTGGGGACAGGGGGAGTCCTACGAGCAGTACTTC. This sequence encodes CASSPGWGQGESYEQYF.

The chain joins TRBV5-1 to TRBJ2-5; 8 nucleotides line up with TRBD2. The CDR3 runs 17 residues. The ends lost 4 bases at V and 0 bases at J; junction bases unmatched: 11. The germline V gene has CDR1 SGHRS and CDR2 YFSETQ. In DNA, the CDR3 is TGCGCCAGCAGCCCCCAGTCGGCGGGGGGCCACCAAGAGACCCAGTACTTC. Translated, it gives CASSPQSAGGHQETQYF.

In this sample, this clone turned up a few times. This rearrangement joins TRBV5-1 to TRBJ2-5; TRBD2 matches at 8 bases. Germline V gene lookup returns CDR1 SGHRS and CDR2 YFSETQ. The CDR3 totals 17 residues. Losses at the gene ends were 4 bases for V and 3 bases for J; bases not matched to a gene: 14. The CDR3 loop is CASSPGVTSGVEETQYF. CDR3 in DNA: TGCGCCAGCAGCCCAGGGGTAACTAGCGGAGTTGAAGAGACCCAGTACTTC.

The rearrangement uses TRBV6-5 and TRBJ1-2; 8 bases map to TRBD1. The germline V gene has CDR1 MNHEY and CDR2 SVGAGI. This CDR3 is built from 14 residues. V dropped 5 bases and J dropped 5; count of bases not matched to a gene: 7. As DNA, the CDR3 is TGTGCCAGCAGTAAATTGACAGGGGTGTATGGCTACACCTTC. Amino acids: CASSKLTGVYGYTF.

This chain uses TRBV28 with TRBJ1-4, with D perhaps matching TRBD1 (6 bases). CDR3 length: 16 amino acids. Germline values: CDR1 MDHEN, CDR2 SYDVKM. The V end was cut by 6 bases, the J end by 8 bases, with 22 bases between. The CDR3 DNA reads TGTGCCAGCAGCCCAAACCTAGGGGGGGAGGGAGAAAAACTGTTTTTT. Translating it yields CASSPNLGGEGEKLFF. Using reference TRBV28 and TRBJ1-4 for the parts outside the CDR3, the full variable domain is DVKVTQSSRYLVKRTGEKVFLECVQDMDHENMFWYRQDPGLGLRLIYFSYDVKMKEKGDIPEGYSVSREKKERFSLILESASTNQTSMYLCASSPNLGGEGEKLFFGSGTQLSVL.

CDR3 in amino acids: CAGGLWTGDLPSSYNSPLHF. CDR3 DNA: TGTGCCGGTGGACTCTGGACAGGCGATTTACCCAGCTCCTATAATTCACCCCTCCACTTT. V and J are TRBV27 and TRBJ1-6, with TRBD1 matching over 7 bases. Germline V lookup: CDR1 MNHEY, CDR2 SMNVEV (reference sequence). The CDR3 extends over 20 amino acids. J lost 0 bases, V lost 11 bases, and 22 bases had no gene match.

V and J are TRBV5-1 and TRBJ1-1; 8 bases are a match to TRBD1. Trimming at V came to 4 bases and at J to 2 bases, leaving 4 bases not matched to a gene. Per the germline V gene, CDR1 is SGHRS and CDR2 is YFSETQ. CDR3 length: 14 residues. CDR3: CASSATGVNTEAFF. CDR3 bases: TGCGCCAGCAGCGCGACAGGGGTTAACACTGAAGCTTTCTTT.

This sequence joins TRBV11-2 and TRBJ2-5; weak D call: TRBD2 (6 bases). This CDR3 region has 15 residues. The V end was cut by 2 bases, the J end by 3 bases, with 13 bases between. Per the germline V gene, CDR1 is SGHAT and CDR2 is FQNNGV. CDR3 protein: CASSLPGLQEETQYF. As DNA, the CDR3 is TGTGCCAGCAGCTTACCGGGACTCCAGGAAGAGACCCAGTACTTC.

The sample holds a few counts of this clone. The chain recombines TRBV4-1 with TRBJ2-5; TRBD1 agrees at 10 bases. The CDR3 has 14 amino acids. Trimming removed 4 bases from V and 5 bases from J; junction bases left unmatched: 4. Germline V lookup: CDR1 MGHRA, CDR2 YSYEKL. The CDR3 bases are TGCGCCAGCAGCCTCCGGGACAGGGGTGAGACCCAGTACTTC. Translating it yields CASSLRDRGETQYF.

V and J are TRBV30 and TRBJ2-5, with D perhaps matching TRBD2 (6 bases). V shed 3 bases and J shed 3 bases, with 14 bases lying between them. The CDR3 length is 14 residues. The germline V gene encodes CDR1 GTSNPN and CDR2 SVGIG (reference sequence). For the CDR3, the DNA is TGTGCCTGGAGCACCGGGGGAGGAGAAGAGACCCAGTACTTC. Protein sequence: CAWSTGGGEETQYF.

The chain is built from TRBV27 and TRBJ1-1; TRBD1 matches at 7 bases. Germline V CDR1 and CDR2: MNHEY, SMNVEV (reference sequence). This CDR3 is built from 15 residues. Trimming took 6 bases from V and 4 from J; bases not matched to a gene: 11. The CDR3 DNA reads TGTGCCAGCAGGGTGGAGGGGGCGGTGGGCACTGAAGCTTTCTTT. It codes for CASRVEGAVGTEAFF.

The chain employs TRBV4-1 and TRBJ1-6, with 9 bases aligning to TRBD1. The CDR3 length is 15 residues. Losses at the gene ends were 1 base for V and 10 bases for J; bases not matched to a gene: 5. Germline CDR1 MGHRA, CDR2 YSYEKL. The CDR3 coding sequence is TGCGCCAGCAGCCAAGGGGACAGGGCCGGGTCACCCCTCCACTTT. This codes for CASSQGDRAGSPLHF.